One and the same sample provided the 2 T cell receptor beta chains below, sequenced in a study of graft-versus-host responses after intestinal transplantation. Only in-frame clones appear in the TCRdb table, and some are missing; sequencing was by immunoSEQ multiplex PCR. The data hold about 19,000 clones, with around 90% observed a single time. Sample: PBMCs, taken 350 to 400 days after transplant. These receptors all come from a human patient who received an intestinal transplant, so some T cells may come from the graft donor.

The chain uses TRBV4-1 and TRBJ1-2, with D uncertain. Trimming shortened V by 4 bases and J by 7 bases, and 19 bases separated the two germline ends. CDR3 length: 15 residues. Germline V gene sequence: CDR1 MGHRA, CDR2 YSYEKL. CDR3 sequence: CASSPSWDGTGGYTF. In nucleotides, the CDR3 is TGCGCCAGCAGCCCAAGCTGGGATGGTACGGGTGGCTACACCTTC.

The chain combines TRBV30 with TRBJ2-2; a weak D match, TRBD1 (5 bases). Germline CDR1 GTSNPN, CDR2 SVGIG (reference sequence). This CDR3 is 12 amino acids long. V was pared by 5 bases and J by 8 bases, with 12 bases between. CDR3 bases: TGTGCCTGGGGGGCGTGGACGGGGGAGCTGTTTTTT. It is translated as CAWGAWTGELFF.